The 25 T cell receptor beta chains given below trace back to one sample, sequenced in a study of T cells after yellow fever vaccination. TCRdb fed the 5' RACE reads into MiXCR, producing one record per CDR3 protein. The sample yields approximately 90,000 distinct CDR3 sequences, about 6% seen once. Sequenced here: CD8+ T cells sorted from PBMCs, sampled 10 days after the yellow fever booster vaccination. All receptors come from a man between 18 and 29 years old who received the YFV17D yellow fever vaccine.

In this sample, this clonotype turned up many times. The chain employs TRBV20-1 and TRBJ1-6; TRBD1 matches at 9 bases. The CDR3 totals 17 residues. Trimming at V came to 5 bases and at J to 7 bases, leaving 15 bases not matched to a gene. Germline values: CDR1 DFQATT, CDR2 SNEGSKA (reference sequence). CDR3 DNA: TGCAGTGCTCCACCTATGGACAGGGGCATCTGGAATTCACCCCTCCACTTT. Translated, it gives CSAPPMDRGIWNSPLHF.

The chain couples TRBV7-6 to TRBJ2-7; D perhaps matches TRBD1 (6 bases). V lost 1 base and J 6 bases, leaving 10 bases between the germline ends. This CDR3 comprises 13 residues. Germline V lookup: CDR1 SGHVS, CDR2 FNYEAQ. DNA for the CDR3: TGTGCCAGCAGCTTAGGGCAGGGGCTCGAGCAGTACGTC. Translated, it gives CASSLGQGLEQYV.

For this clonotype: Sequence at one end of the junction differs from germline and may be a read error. CDR3 sequence (DNA): TGTGCCAGCAGCTCCAACTCGGACAGCGTAAATTCACCCATCCACTTT. Residues: CASSSNSDSVNSPIHF. This chain connects TRBV7-6 to TRBJ1-6; tentative D call: TRBD1 (6 bases). This CDR3 contains 16 residues. CDR1 is SGHVS and CDR2 is FNYEAQ in the germline V gene. Full variable domain (remainder filled in from reference TRBV7-6 and TRBJ1-6): GAGVSQSPRYKVTKRGQDVALRCDPISGHVSLYWYRQALGQGPEFLTYFNYEAQQDKSGLPNDRFSAERPEGSISTLTIQRTEQRDSAMYRCASSSNSDSVNSPIHFGNGTRLTVT.

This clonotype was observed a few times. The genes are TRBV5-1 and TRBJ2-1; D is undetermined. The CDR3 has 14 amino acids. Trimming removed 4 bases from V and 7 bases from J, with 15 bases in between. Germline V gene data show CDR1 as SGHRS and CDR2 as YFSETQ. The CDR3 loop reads CASSPAQISNEQFF. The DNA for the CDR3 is TGCGCCAGCAGCCCGGCCCAAATCAGTAATGAGCAGTTCTTC.

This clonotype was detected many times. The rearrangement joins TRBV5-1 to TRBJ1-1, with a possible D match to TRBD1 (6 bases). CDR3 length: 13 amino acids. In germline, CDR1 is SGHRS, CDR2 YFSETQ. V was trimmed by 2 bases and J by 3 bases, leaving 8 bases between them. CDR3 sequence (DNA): TGCGCCAGCAGCTTACAGGGCTACACTGAAGCTTTCTTT. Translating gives CASSLQGYTEAFF.

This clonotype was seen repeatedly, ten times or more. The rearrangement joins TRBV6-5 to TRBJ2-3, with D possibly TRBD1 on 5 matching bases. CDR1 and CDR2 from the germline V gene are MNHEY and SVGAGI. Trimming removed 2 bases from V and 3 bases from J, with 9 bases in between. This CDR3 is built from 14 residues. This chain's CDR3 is CASSYGAGTDTQYF. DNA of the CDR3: TGTGCCAGCAGTTACGGGGCCGGGACAGATACGCAGTATTTT.

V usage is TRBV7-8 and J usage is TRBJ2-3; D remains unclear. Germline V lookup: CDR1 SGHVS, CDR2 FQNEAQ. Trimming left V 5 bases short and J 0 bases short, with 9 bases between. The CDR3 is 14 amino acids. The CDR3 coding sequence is TGTGCCAGCAGCCCGGGCAGTAGCACAGATACGCAGTATTTT. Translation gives CASSPGSSTDTQYF.

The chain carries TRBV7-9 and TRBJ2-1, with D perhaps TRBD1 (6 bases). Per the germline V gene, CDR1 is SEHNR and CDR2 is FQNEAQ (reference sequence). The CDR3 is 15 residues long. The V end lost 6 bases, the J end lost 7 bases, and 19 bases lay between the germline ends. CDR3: CASRHRVPSGNEQFF. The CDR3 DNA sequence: TGTGCCAGCAGACACAGGGTCCCCTCGGGGAATGAGCAGTTCTTC.

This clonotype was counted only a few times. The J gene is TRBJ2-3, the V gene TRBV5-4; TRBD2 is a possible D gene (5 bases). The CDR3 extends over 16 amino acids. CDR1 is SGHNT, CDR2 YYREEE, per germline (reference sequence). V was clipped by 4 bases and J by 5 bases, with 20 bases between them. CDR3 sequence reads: CASSALSRVRGDTQYF. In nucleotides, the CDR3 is TGTGCCAGCAGCGCACTAAGCCGGGTTCGGGGAGATACGCAGTATTTT.

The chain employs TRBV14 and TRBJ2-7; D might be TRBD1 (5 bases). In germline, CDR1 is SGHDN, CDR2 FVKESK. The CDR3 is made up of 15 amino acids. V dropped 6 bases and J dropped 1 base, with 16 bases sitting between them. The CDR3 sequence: CASRSPTGYSYEQYF. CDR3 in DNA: TGTGCCAGCAGATCTCCTACAGGATATTCCTACGAGCAGTACTTC.

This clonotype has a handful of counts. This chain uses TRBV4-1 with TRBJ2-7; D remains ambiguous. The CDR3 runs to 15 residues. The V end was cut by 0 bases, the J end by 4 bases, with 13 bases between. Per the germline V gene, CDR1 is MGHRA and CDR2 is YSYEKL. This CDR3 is CASSQDPTGYYEQYF. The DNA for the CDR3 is TGCGCCAGCAGCCAAGATCCTACCGGATATTACGAGCAGTACTTC.

In DNA form, the CDR3 reads TGCGCCAGCAGCTTCGGTTGGGGTTCTTTACTGGGCTACGAGCAGTACTTC. Encoded protein: CASSFGWGSLLGYEQYF. This rearrangement joins TRBV5-1 to TRBJ2-7; D ambiguous. Trimming stripped 2 bases from V and 3 bases from J, with 21 bases between. Germline V lookup: CDR1 SGHRS, CDR2 YFSETQ. The length of the CDR3 is 17 residues.

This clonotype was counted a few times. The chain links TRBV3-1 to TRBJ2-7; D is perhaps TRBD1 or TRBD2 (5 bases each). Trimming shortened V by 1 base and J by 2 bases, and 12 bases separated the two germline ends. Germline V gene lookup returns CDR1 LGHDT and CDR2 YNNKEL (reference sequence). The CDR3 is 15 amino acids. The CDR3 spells CASSQGIGETYEQYF. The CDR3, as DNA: TGTGCCAGCAGCCAAGGAATAGGGGAGACCTACGAGCAGTACTTC.

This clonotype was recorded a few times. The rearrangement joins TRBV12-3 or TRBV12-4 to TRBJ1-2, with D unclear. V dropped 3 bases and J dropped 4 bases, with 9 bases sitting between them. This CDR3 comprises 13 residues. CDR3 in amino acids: CASSFLGVYGYTF. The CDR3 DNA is TGTGCCAGCAGTTTTTTGGGTGTCTATGGCTACACCTTC.

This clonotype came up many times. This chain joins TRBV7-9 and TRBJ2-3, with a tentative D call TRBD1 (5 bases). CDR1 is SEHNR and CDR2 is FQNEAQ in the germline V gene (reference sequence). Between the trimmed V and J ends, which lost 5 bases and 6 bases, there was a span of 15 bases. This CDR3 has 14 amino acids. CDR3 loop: CASSDTPGPDTQYF. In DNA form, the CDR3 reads TGTGCCAGCAGCGACACCCCAGGGCCTGATACGCAGTATTTT.

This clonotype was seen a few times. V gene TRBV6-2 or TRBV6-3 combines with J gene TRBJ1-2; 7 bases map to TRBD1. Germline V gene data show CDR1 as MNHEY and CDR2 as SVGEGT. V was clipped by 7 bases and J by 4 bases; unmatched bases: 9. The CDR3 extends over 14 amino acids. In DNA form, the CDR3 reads TGTGCCAGCACCCCGACAGGGATCAGCTATGGCTACACCTTC. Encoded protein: CASTPTGISYGYTF.

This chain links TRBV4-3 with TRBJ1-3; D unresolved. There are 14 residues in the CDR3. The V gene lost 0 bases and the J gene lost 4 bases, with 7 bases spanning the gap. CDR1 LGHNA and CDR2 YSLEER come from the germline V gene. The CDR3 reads CASSQDGLGNTIYF. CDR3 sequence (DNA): TGCGCCAGCAGCCAAGACGGTTTGGGAAACACCATATATTTT.

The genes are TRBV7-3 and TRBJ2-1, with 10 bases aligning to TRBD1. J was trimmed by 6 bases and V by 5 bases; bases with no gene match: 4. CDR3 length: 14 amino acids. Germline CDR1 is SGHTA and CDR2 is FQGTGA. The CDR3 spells CASSQGDRGNEQFF. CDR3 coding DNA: TGTGCCAGCAGCCAAGGGGACAGGGGCAATGAGCAGTTCTTC.

The CDR3 loop is CASSLEQGYEQYF. CDR3 DNA: TGCGCCAGCAGCTTGGAACAGGGCTACGAGCAGTACTTC. This sequence joins TRBV5-1 and TRBJ2-7, with a tentative D call TRBD1 (6 bases). Trimming left V 0 bases short and J 3 bases short, with 7 bases between. CDR3 length: 13 residues. Germline values: CDR1 SGHRS, CDR2 YFSETQ.

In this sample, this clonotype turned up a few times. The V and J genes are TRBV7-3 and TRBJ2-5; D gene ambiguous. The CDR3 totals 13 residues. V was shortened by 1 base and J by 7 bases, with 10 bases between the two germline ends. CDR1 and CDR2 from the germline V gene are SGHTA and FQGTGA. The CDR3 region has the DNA TGTGCCAGCAGCTTAAGGGGTTTCAGGACCCAGTACTTC. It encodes CASSLRGFRTQYF.

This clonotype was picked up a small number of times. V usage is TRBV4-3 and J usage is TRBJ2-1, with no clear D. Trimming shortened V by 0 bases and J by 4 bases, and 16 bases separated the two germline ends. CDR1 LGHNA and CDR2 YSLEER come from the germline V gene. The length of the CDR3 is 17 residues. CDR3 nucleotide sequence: TGCGCCAGCAGCCAAGATGAACTGGGGATGAAGTACAATGAGCAGTTCTTC. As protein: CASSQDELGMKYNEQFF.

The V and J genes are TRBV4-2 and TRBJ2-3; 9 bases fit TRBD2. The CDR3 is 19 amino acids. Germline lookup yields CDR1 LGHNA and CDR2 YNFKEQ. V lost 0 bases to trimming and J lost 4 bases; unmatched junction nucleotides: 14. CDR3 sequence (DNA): TGTGCCAGCAGCCAAGATCGAATGGGACTAGCCTCCAGGCCAGATACGCAGTATTTT. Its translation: CASSQDRMGLASRPDTQYF.

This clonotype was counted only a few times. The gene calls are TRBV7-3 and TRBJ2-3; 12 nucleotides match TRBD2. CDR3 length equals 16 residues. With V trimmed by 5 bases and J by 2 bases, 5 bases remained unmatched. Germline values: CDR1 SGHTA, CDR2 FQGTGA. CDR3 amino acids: CASSPWTSGTTDTQYF. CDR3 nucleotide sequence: TGTGCCAGCAGCCCATGGACTAGCGGGACCACAGATACGCAGTATTTT.

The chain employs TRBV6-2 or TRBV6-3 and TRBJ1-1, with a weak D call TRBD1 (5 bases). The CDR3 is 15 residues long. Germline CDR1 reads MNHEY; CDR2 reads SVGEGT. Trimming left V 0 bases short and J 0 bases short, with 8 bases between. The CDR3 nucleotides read TGTGCCAGCAGTTACTCGGGGCAGGTGAACACTGAAGCTTTCTTT. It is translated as CASSYSGQVNTEAFF.

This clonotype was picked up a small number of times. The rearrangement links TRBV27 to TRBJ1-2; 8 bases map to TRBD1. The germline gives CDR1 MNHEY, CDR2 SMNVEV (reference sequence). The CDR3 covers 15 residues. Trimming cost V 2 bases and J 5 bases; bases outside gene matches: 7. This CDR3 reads CASSLEGTGWYGYTF. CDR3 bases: TGTGCCAGCAGTTTAGAGGGGACAGGCTGGTATGGCTACACCTTC.